This TCR beta chain was sequenced during a study of response to subunit inactivated influenza vaccine. As regards this clonotype: The antigen is not known.

Study-level findings and limits: Few new T cells, the authors suggested, are recruited by each seasonal influenza vaccination.

TCRdb independently ran MiXCR on the RT-PCR reads; one entry per CDR3 protein. The sample shows hundreds of thousands of distinct CDR3 sequences, 12% of them seen only once. This specimen consisted of PBMCs from blood, obtained on the day of vaccination. This receptor was taken from a man in his forties or fifties who received an inactivated influenza vaccine.

The CDR3 nucleotides are TGTGCCAGCAGACCCAAAAAACAGGGGGATGAGCAGTTCTTC. Its translation is CASRPKKQGDEQFF. The J gene is TRBJ2-1, the V gene TRBV3-1; TRBD1 matches 8 bases. Germline assignment: CDR1 LGHDT and CDR2 YNNKEL (reference sequence). After removal of 6 bases from V and 8 bases from J, the junction contained 9 bases not matched to a gene. This CDR3 has 14 amino acids.